Each of the 23 T cell receptor beta chains below was sequenced from the same sample in a study of cytomegalovirus exposure and HLA in healthy donors. This PCR relied on a set of 60 Vbeta primers and 13 Jbeta primers. TCRdb's table, derived via immunoSEQ multiplex PCR, lists solely in-frame clones and lacks some. The sample yields over 150,000 clones, 55% to 80% seen once. The material sequenced was PBMCs. These TCRs come from a woman between 18 and 29 years old in good health and CMV-seropositive.

This clone was recorded a few times. The chain employs TRBV5-1 and TRBJ1-6; no definite D call. Germline V gives CDR1 SGHRS, CDR2 YFSETQ. The V gene lost 2 bases and the J gene lost 0 bases, with 6 bases spanning the gap. The CDR3 contains 15 residues. In DNA form, the CDR3 reads TGCGCCAGCAGCTTCGGGAGCTCCTATAATTCACCCCTCCACTTT. It encodes CASSFGSSYNSPLHF.

This sequence joins TRBV19 and TRBJ1-2; 11 positions agree with TRBD1. CDR1 and CDR2 from the germline V gene are LNHDA and SQIVND (reference sequence). Trimming at V came to 5 bases and at J to 0 bases, leaving 5 bases not matched to a gene. CDR3 size: 16 residues. The CDR3 sequence is CASSGGTGGTNYGYTF. The CDR3 DNA sequence: TGTGCCAGTAGTGGCGGGACAGGGGGAACTAACTATGGCTACACCTTC.

The gene calls are TRBV10-3 and TRBJ2-5, with a tentative D call TRBD2 (5 bases). Trimming shortened V by 6 bases and J by 0 bases, and 8 bases separated the two germline ends. Germline CDR1 reads ENHRY; CDR2 reads SYGVKD. This CDR3 spans 13 amino acids. In DNA form, the CDR3 reads TGTGCCATCAGCGTGGGAGACCAAGAGACCCAGTACTTC. Encoded protein: CAISVGDQETQYF.

V and J are TRBV30 and TRBJ2-3; D not certain. V gave up 2 bases and J gave up 2 bases, with 20 bases separating them. The CDR3 consists of 17 residues. Germline V CDR1 and CDR2: GTSNPN, SVGIG (reference sequence). CDR3 amino acids: CAWSPYYNLIPTDTQYF. CDR3 nucleotide sequence: TGTGCCTGGAGTCCTTACTACAACCTAATCCCCACAGATACGCAGTATTTT.

CDR3 nucleotides: TGCGCCAGCAGCATAGGGACTAGCGGAGAAAATGAGCAGTTCTTC. This sequence encodes CASSIGTSGENEQFF. The V call is TRBV5-1, the J call TRBJ2-1; TRBD2 agrees at 11 bases. Germline V gene data show CDR1 as SGHRS and CDR2 as YFSETQ. V dropped 4 bases and J dropped 7; count of bases not matched to a gene: 7. The CDR3 runs 15 residues.

In regard to this clone: The junction departs from the called germline gene at one end, perhaps through a read error. The V call is TRBV7-8, the J call TRBJ2-1; perhaps TRBD2 as D (6 bases). The length of the CDR3 is 15 residues. Germline V gives CDR1 SGHVS, CDR2 FQNEAQ. The CDR3 sequence is CASSFSGVSYNERFF. In DNA form, the CDR3 reads TGTGCCAGCAGCTTTAGCGGTGTCTCCTACAATGAGCGGTTCTTC. The full variable domain, with the rest looked up from reference TRBV7-8 and TRBJ2-1, is GAGVSQSPRYKVAKRGQDVALRCDPISGHVSLFWYQQALGQGPEFLTYFQNEAQLDKSGLPSDRFFAERPEGSVSTLKIQRTQQEDSAVYLCASSFSGVSYNERFFGPGTRLTVL.

This chain uses TRBV9 with TRBJ2-7, with 7 bases aligning to TRBD1. J was trimmed by 6 bases and V by 0 bases; bases with no gene match: 6. The CDR3 length is 14 residues. The germline gives CDR1 SGDLS, CDR2 YYNGEE. The CDR3 loop is CASSVGTGWVEQYF. CDR3 DNA: TGTGCCAGCAGCGTAGGGACAGGATGGGTCGAGCAGTACTTC.

This clone was seen a handful of times. The chain has TRBV5-1 and TRBJ1-2, with 7 nucleotides matching TRBD1. V lost 3 bases, J lost 1 base, and 3 bases stayed unmatched. The CDR3 totals 14 residues. CDR1 is SGHRS and CDR2 is YFSETQ in the germline V gene. The CDR3 sequence is CASSWDRFNYGYTF. CDR3 DNA sequence: TGCGCCAGCAGCTGGGACAGATTTAACTATGGCTACACCTTC.

V is TRBV10-3 and J is TRBJ2-5; the D gene is possibly TRBD2 (7 bases). The end of the DNA is better explained by TRBJ2-7, so the J call may be wrong. Looked up from germline, CDR1 is ENHRY and CDR2 is SYGVKD. The CDR3 is 17 residues long. CDR3 sequence: CAISEPGGGLEPYEQYF. As DNA, the CDR3 is TGTGCCATCAGTGAGCCTGGGGGGGGGCTCGAGCCCTACGAGCAGTACTTC.

This chain links TRBV6-6 with TRBJ1-1; perhaps TRBD1 as D (5 bases). CDR3 size: 15 residues. The ends were cut back, 0 bases at V and 0 bases at J, with 8 bases in the middle. Germline CDR1 MNHNY, CDR2 SVGAGI (reference sequence). The CDR3 is CASSYSWGLNTEAFF. In DNA form, the CDR3 reads TGTGCCAGCAGTTACTCGTGGGGCCTGAACACTGAAGCTTTCTTT.

V usage is TRBV4-1 and J usage is TRBJ2-7, with D tentatively TRBD1 (5 bases). CDR1 MGHRA and CDR2 YSYEKL come from the germline V gene. Between the trimmed V and J ends, which lost 1 base and 4 bases, there was a span of 14 bases. The CDR3 totals 15 residues. CDR3: CASSQVSSKGYEQYF. CDR3 DNA sequence: TGCGCCAGCAGCCAAGTTTCCAGTAAGGGGTACGAGCAGTACTTC.

The V and J genes are TRBV7-8 and TRBJ1-3; 8 nucleotides agree with TRBD1. Looked up from germline, CDR1 is SGHVS and CDR2 is FQNEAQ. The ends lost 6 bases at V and 4 bases at J; junction bases unmatched: 11. The CDR3 sequence is 16 residues long. The CDR3 reads CASSSHRTGSGNTIYF. The CDR3 DNA sequence: TGTGCCAGCAGTTCTCACAGGACAGGGTCCGGAAACACCATATATTTT.

The V call is TRBV5-1, the J call TRBJ2-3; D possibly corresponds to TRBD1 (5 bases). The V end was cut by 3 bases, the J end by 0 bases, with 17 bases between. Germline assignment: CDR1 SGHRS and CDR2 YFSETQ. This CDR3 comprises 17 residues. The CDR3 region has the DNA TGCGCCAGCAGCTCACAGACAGCAAGCCGTAGCACAGATACGCAGTATTTT. Encoded protein: CASSSQTASRSTDTQYF.

The J gene is TRBJ2-1, the V gene TRBV7-8; the match to TRBD2 covers 7 bases. The V gene end was trimmed by 1 base and the J gene end by 2 bases; junction bases not matched to a gene: 5. Germline V gene data show CDR1 as SGHVS and CDR2 as FQNEAQ. CDR3 length equals 16 residues. The CDR3 nucleotides are TGTGCCAGCAGCTTAGTTGCGGGAGTTACCTACAATGAGCAGTTCTTC. Its translation: CASSLVAGVTYNEQFF. Full variable domain (missing parts from reference TRBV7-8 and TRBJ2-1): GAGVSQSPRYKVAKRGQDVALRCDPISGHVSLFWYQQALGQGPEFLTYFQNEAQLDKSGLPSDRFFAERPEGSVSTLKIQRTQQEDSAVYLCASSLVAGVTYNEQFFGPGTRLTVL.

The DNA of the CDR3 is TGTGCCAGCAAGGTCTGGGGCGGGAGGGCCGGCGAAGATACGCAGTATTTT. This encodes CASKVWGGRAGEDTQYF. The J gene is TRBJ2-3, the V gene TRBV2; 9 bases fit TRBD2. The V and J ends lost 7 bases and 5 bases, in that order; junction bases with no gene match: 16. Germline V gives CDR1 SNHLY, CDR2 FYNNEI. The CDR3 totals 17 residues.

The chain carries TRBV7-9 and TRBJ1-3; D is possibly TRBD1 (6 bases). The CDR3 spans 15 residues. The V end lost 2 bases, the J end lost 4 bases, and 12 bases lay between the germline ends. CDR1 is SEHNR and CDR2 is FQNEAQ in the germline V gene (reference sequence). The CDR3, as DNA: TGTGCCAGCAGCTTAACGGGGGGCCGAGGAAACACCATATATTTT. Its protein product is CASSLTGGRGNTIYF.

This chain connects TRBV5-1 to TRBJ1-6; 11 bases match TRBD1. Trimming took 5 bases from V and 7 from J; bases not matched to a gene: 11. Germline loops: CDR1 SGHRS, CDR2 YFSETQ. The CDR3 has 17 residues. CDR3 in DNA: TGCGCCAGCAGGCTACAAGGACAGGGGGCAAGGAATTCACCCCTCCACTTT. It is translated as CASRLQGQGARNSPLHF.

The genes are TRBV19 and TRBJ2-6; perhaps TRBD2 as D (6 bases). The V gene lost 6 bases and the J gene lost 4 bases, with 19 bases spanning the gap. Germline assignment: CDR1 LNHDA and CDR2 SQIVND (reference sequence). There are 17 residues in the CDR3. The CDR3 bases are TGTGCCAGTAGCAGTAACTCCCGGAGGGCCGGGGCCAACGTCCTGACTTTC. Its protein is CASSSNSRRAGANVLTF.

The CDR3 sequence: CASSPAGEETQYF. The CDR3 region has the DNA TGTGCCAGCAGCCCAGCGGGAGAGGAGACCCAGTACTTC. The chain couples TRBV27 to TRBJ2-5, with 8 nucleotides matching TRBD2. The CDR3 consists of 13 residues. Germline values: CDR1 MNHEY, CDR2 SMNVEV (reference sequence). V gave up 6 bases and J gave up 5 bases; unmatched junction bases: 5.

V usage is TRBV6-5 and J usage is TRBJ1-6, with D unresolved. CDR3 length equals 13 residues. Germline V gene lookup returns CDR1 MNHEY and CDR2 SVGAGI. V lost 2 bases and J lost 10, with 9 bases in between. The chain's CDR3 is CASSYSAGSPLHF. The CDR3 DNA reads TGTGCCAGCAGTTACAGCGCGGGGTCACCCCTCCACTTT.

The gene calls are TRBV30 and TRBJ2-7, with D possibly matching TRBD1 (5 bases). CDR3 length: 14 amino acids. V was clipped by 2 bases and J by 4 bases, with 15 bases between them. Germline V gene data show CDR1 as GTSNPN and CDR2 as SVGIG (reference sequence). The CDR3 nucleotides read TGTGCCTGGAGTCAGATGTTCACAGGTTACGAGCAGTACTTC. Protein: CAWSQMFTGYEQYF.

This chain links TRBV5-1 with TRBJ1-2, with a weak D call TRBD1 (5 bases). V dropped 5 bases and J dropped 2 bases, with 19 bases sitting between them. From germline, CDR1 is SGHRS and CDR2 YFSETQ. This CDR3 comprises 16 residues. DNA of the CDR3: TGCGCCAGCAGTTATGCGGGACCGCTACCCAACTATGGCTACACCTTC. Amino acids: CASSYAGPLPNYGYTF. The full variable domain, completed using reference TRBV5-1 and TRBJ1-2, is KAGVTQTPRYLIKTRGQQVTLSCSPISGHRSVSWYQQTPGQGLQFLFEYFSETQRNKGNFPGRFSGRQFSNSRSEMNVSTLELGDSALYLCASSYAGPLPNYGYTFGSGTRLTVV.

In this sample, this clone turned up a few times. The chain uses TRBV18 and TRBJ2-7; TRBD1 matches 8 bases. V lost 6 bases to trimming and J lost 6 bases; unmatched junction nucleotides: 13. Germline CDR1 and CDR2: KGHSH and LQKENI. The length of the CDR3 is 15 residues. CDR3 amino acids: CASSFLGQGKREQYF. CDR3 sequence (DNA): TGTGCCAGCTCTTTTCTAGGACAGGGAAAACGCGAGCAGTACTTC.